This TCR beta chain was retrieved from a study of circulating CD8 cells and anti-PD-1 response in melanoma. The germline gives CDR1 SNHLY, CDR2 FYNNEI. V lost 1 base to trimming and J lost 4 bases; unmatched junction nucleotides: 4. The length of the CDR3 is 15 residues. TCR libraries were prepared from approximately 15 ng of total RNA with the QIAseq Immune Repertoire TCR panel. TCRdb used MiXCR to reprocess the reads, holding one entry per CDR3 protein. Seen here are 1,300 or so distinct CDR3 sequences, about 10% observed once, and the top ten hold 13% to 15%. This clonotype is large. Sorting of live CD3+CD8+TCRalphabeta+ cells by PD-1 and/or TIGIT gave four subsets.

The specimen was CD8+ T cells from PBMCs, collected at baseline or after one month of anti-PD-1 therapy (not recorded which). The receptor's source is a human donor with melanoma. This chain joins TRBV2 and TRBJ2-5; 9 positions agree with TRBD1. CDR3 coding DNA: TGTGCCAGCAGTGAAGGCCCGACAGGGGGAGAGACCCAGTACTTC. It specifies CASSEGPTGGETQYF.